The next 18 T cell receptor beta chains were all read from a single sample in a study of T cell responses to AZD1222 COVID-19 vaccine listed by TCRdb under 2021. In light of the paper, this sample's time point label describes: baseline before first vaccination. The method behind the library was the immunoSEQ multiplex PCR assay. TCRdb stores this immuneACCESS table with in-frame sequences only. Part of the clones is absent; in the studies checked, under half of the shortfall reflects unresolved V genes, and no reason is known for the rest. Across this sample there are about 120,000 clones, with around nine tenths seen only once. The ten largest clones take up roughly 1.1% of the sample. The sequences come from peripheral blood, collected on day 0 of AZD1222 vaccination. These receptor sequences come from an adult in good health.

The CDR3 DNA is TGCGCCAGCAGCACCGCCACTATTGACTATGGCTACACCTTC. Translated, it gives CASSTATIDYGYTF. The gene calls are TRBV5-1 and TRBJ1-2; D gene ambiguous. With 4 bases removed from V and 3 bases from J, the gap between germline ends came to 13 bases. Germline V CDR1 and CDR2: SGHRS, YFSETQ. The CDR3 extends over 14 amino acids.

The chain joins TRBV6-5 to TRBJ1-6; tentatively, D is TRBD1 (6 bases). CDR1 and CDR2 (germline): MNHEY, SVGAGI. This CDR3 is built from 14 residues. V was pared by 5 bases and J by 9 bases, with 14 bases between. The CDR3 loop reads CASSRTGRFSPLHF. The CDR3 DNA reads TGTGCCAGCAGTCGTACAGGGAGGTTTTCACCCCTCCACTTT.

This chain joins TRBV29-1 and TRBJ2-7; 8 bases are a match to TRBD1. The germline V gene encodes CDR1 SQVTM and CDR2 ANQGSEA. V shed 4 bases and J 4 bases; nucleotides not matched to a gene: 6. The CDR3 spans 13 residues. The CDR3: CSVVGQGFYEQYF. The CDR3 bases are TGCAGCGTTGTTGGACAGGGTTTTTACGAGCAGTACTTC.

The V and J genes are TRBV2 and TRBJ1-2; D ambiguous. V was cut by 2 bases and J by 6 bases, with 4 bases left in between. The V gene's germline CDR1 is SNHLY and CDR2 FYNNEI. This CDR3 has 11 amino acids. The CDR3, as DNA: TGTGCCAGCAGTGAATACCATGGCTACACCTTC. It is translated as CASSEYHGYTF.

This clone has just a few counts. At the DNA level, this CDR3 is encoded by other sequences in the same sample as well. This chain links TRBV3-1 (or the pseudogene TRBV3-2) with TRBJ1-6, with a possible D match to TRBD1 (6 bases). Germline V gives CDR1 LGHDT, CDR2 YNNKEL (reference sequence). V was shortened by 1 base and J by 7 bases, with 8 bases between the two germline ends. The CDR3 has 14 residues. CDR3 nucleotide sequence: TGTGCCAGCAGCCAAGCGCAGGGGAATTCACCCCTCCACTTT. This sequence encodes CASSQAQGNSPLHF.

The V call is TRBV27, the J call TRBJ2-7, with TRBD1 matching 7 bases. CDR3 length: 16 residues. J was trimmed by 5 bases and V by 6 bases; bases with no gene match: 16. Germline V lookup: CDR1 MNHEY, CDR2 SMNVEV (reference sequence). The CDR3 DNA is TGTGCCAGCAGGCTAGAGGGGGACAGTTTTCTCCACGAGCAGTACTTC. Encoded protein: CASRLEGDSFLHEQYF.

This rearrangement joins TRBV3-1 (or the pseudogene TRBV3-2) to TRBJ1-2; no clear D. CDR3 length equals 15 residues. Germline V lookup: CDR1 LGHDT, CDR2 YNNKEL (reference sequence). V dropped 2 bases and J dropped 5 bases, with 15 bases sitting between them. The CDR3 spells CASSQRNTREYGYTF. The DNA of the CDR3 is TGTGCCAGCAGCCAACGTAACACGAGAGAATATGGCTACACCTTC.

This clone was counted a few times. The genes are TRBV6-5 and TRBJ1-2, with 7 bases identical to TRBD1. Germline V gene lookup returns CDR1 MNHEY and CDR2 SVGAGI. V gave up 5 bases and J gave up 2 bases; unmatched junction bases: 8. The CDR3 is 15 residues long. CDR3 sequence reads: CASSLDRVRNYGYTF. CDR3 coding DNA: TGTGCCAGCAGTCTAGACAGGGTGCGAAACTATGGCTACACCTTC.

This clone has just one count. CDR3 in DNA: TGCGCCAGCAGTGAGTCGAGAGGGATGGGGGTCAATCAGCCCCAGCATTTT. It specifies CASSESRGMGVNQPQHF. The genes are TRBV10-2 and TRBJ1-5, with a tentative D call TRBD1 (5 bases). Trimming stripped 0 bases from V and 3 bases from J, with 15 bases between. Per the germline V gene, CDR1 is WSHSY and CDR2 is SAAADI. This CDR3 is built from 17 residues.

CDR3 in DNA: TGCGCCAGCAGCTTGTCCACTAACTATGGCTACACCTTC. It codes for CASSLSTNYGYTF. The chain is built from TRBV5-1 and TRBJ1-2; D is ambiguous. Germline CDR1 is SGHRS and CDR2 is YFSETQ. The CDR3 consists of 13 residues. V lost 1 base to trimming and J lost 0 bases, with 4 bases between them.

The chain couples TRBV19 to TRBJ1-2, with a weak D call TRBD1 (6 bases). V was trimmed by 5 bases and J by 8 bases, leaving 21 bases between them. The CDR3 has 15 residues. CDR1 and CDR2 from the germline V gene are LNHDA and SQIVND (reference sequence). CDR3 DNA sequence: TGTGCCAGTAGTTCTGACCCTCAGGGGACGGGGGGCTACACCTTC. Translated, it gives CASSSDPQGTGGYTF.

This chain joins TRBV7-9 and TRBJ1-6; possibly TRBD1 for D (6 bases). The CDR3 has 18 residues. Trimming left V 5 bases short and J 0 bases short, with 17 bases between. The germline gives CDR1 SEHNR, CDR2 FQNEAQ (reference sequence). The CDR3 protein is CASSPSPQGSSYNSPLHF. The CDR3 DNA follows: TGTGCCAGCAGCCCATCACCACAGGGAAGCTCCTATAATTCACCCCTCCACTTT.

This clone showed up just a few times. The chain combines TRBV4-2 with TRBJ2-6; D assignment may be TRBD1 or TRBD2 (6 bases each). This CDR3 has 16 residues. The germline V and J ends were trimmed by 0 bases and 4 bases, with 10 bases remaining between them. The V gene's germline CDR1 is LGHNA and CDR2 YNFKEQ. CDR3 DNA: TGTGCCAGCAGCCAAGAATCGGGGGCAGGGGCCAACGTCCTGACTTTC. Residues: CASSQESGAGANVLTF.

CDR3 DNA: TGTGCCAGCAGCTCGGGGGCAACCGTCTCAGATACGCAGTATTTT. As protein: CASSSGATVSDTQYF. The V gene is TRBV7-8, the J gene TRBJ2-3, with D perhaps given as TRBD1 or TRBD2 (6 bases each). Trimming cost V 4 bases and J 4 bases, with 15 bases left between them. Germline assignment: CDR1 SGHVS and CDR2 FQNEAQ. CDR3 size: 15 residues.

The V call is TRBV5-1, the J call TRBJ2-2; 10 nucleotides line up with TRBD1. The CDR3 is 16 amino acids. The J segment lost 0 bases and the V segment lost 4 bases, leaving 3 bases of the junction unmatched. Germline V gene data show CDR1 as SGHRS and CDR2 as YFSETQ. The CDR3 spells CASSLGQGANTGELFF. The CDR3 DNA sequence: TGCGCCAGCAGCCTAGGACAGGGGGCGAACACCGGGGAGCTGTTTTTT.

The chain carries TRBV7-8 and TRBJ2-3; TRBD2 matches 12 bases. The CDR3 has 14 amino acids. V shed 5 bases and J 3 bases; nucleotides not matched to a gene: 0. Per the germline V gene, CDR1 is SGHVS and CDR2 is FQNEAQ. The CDR3 DNA reads TGTGCCAGCAGCACTAGCGGGGGGACAGATACGCAGTATTTT. Translation: CASSTSGGTDTQYF.

J is TRBJ1-4 and V is TRBV9, with D possibly being TRBD1 (6 bases). Between the trimmed V and J ends, which lost 0 bases and 4 bases, there was a span of 10 bases. This CDR3 has 15 residues. Per germline, CDR1 SGDLS and CDR2 YYNGEE. DNA of the CDR3: TGTGCCAGCAGCGTAGGTATAGGGGGTAATGAAAAACTGTTTTTT. Protein sequence: CASSVGIGGNEKLFF.

The CDR3 DNA reads TGTGCCAGCAGTGCCCGGGTGGATCAGCCCCAGCATTTT. Its translation is CASSARVDQPQHF. This rearrangement joins TRBV12-3 or TRBV12-4 to TRBJ1-5, with no clear D. The V gene lost 5 bases and the J gene lost 5 bases, with 10 bases spanning the gap. There are 13 residues in the CDR3.